The clone carrying this TCR beta chain was observed many times. Its matching antigen is unknown. CDR1 is MNHEY and CDR2 is SVGAGI in the germline V gene. The CDR3 is 18 amino acids. The V gene end was trimmed by 6 bases and the J gene end by 0 bases; junction bases not matched to a gene: 10. 5'RACE employing 10-nucleotide random UMIs yielded the cDNA. MiXCR was run by TCRdb on the 5' RACE reads, yielding one entry per CDR3 protein. Among approximately 130,000 distinct CDR3 sequences listed, roughly 3.1% were seen once. The data were obtained in a study of neurological immune-mediated disorders. General observations from the study: Among expanded clones, no CDR3 amino acid sequences were shared across subjects, a pattern suggesting private repertoires in all groups.

Unsorted libraries were generated from 2 million PBMCs. These cells had been stored in RNAlater at -80 C. V gene TRBV6-5 combines with J gene TRBJ2-1; 11 nucleotides match TRBD2. Sequencing was done on a sample of PBMCs. The clonotype comes from a woman aged 25 to 39 with multiple sclerosis. CDR3 residues: CASSRTSGSIDSYNEQFF. For the CDR3, the DNA is TGTGCCAGCAGCCGGACTAGCGGGTCCATAGACTCCTACAATGAGCAGTTCTTC.